The sequence of this TCR beta chain was determined in a study of shared clonotypes between healthy human individuals. General study points: A generally larger estimated richness was seen in naive subsets than in memory subsets.

The study separated CD4+ cells into CD45RA+ naive and CD45RA-negative memory subsets. V was cut by 5 bases and J by 0 bases, with 16 bases left in between. This CDR3 spans 16 amino acids. Germline loops: CDR1 KGHSH, CDR2 LQKENI. As to this clone: Its specificity is unknown.

Per the authors' pipeline: ImmunoSEQ supplied junction-only sequences lacking quality scores, so filtering was different. The method was immunoSEQ multiplex PCR; TCRdb's version includes in-frame clones alone and lacks a portion of them. Clone size and V and J calls were adopted from that table, with D and trimming inferred from the DNA. This sample yields hundreds of thousands of clones, of which approximately 95% are seen a single time; about 0.064% belongs to the top ten. The TCR was taken from a woman in her twenties or thirties in good health. The chain couples TRBV18 to TRBJ1-1; no firm D call. Sequenced input: naive CD4+ T cells sorted from blood. Regarding subset: CD45RA+ positively selected. CDR3 DNA sequence: TGTGCCAGCTCAGGGCAAGACCGACAAATGAACACTGAAGCTTTCTTT. Its protein product is CASSGQDRQMNTEAFF.